This T cell receptor beta chain emerged from a study of Tregs in tolerant kidney transplant recipients. Regarding the study as a whole: No direct test of biological reproducibility was done here. Activated donor B cell expansion appeared to reveal the most relevant donor-specific TCRbeta repertoire. For some patients, primers changed over time, blocking nucleotide-level comparison.

CDR3 length equals 13 residues. V was clipped by 4 bases and J by 7 bases, with 12 bases between them. CDR1 and CDR2 from the germline V gene are SGHNT and YYREEE (reference sequence). Here immunoSEQ multiplex PCR was the method, and the copy in TCRdb shows in-frame clones only, minus some. The table has 40,000 to 50,000 clones, roughly 87% seen once. Turning to this clone: The target antigen is unknown.

Recipients received nonmyeloablative bone marrow transplants from related graft donors, with transient mixed chimerism. Thawed PBMCs were FACS-sorted into unstimulated CD4+CD25+CD127- regulatory T cells, CD4+CD25- non-regulatory cells, CD4 and CD8 cells. J is TRBJ2-1 and V is TRBV5-4; D is undetermined. The sample consisted of CD8+ T cells from blood (PBMCs), taken 12 months after the transplant. The source is a human patient who received a combined kidney and bone marrow transplant. The T cells may partly be graft donor cells. CDR3 nucleotides: TGTGCCAGCAGCCCCCTCGAGGTAAATGAGCAGTTCTTC. Its protein is CASSPLEVNEQFF.